The rows below give T cell receptor beta chains drawn from one sample of a study of chemoradiotherapy in HPV16-positive cancers. The assay was immunoSEQ multiplex PCR, and TCRdb's table has in-frame clones only and misses some. The sample has roughly 16,000 clones; 90% are singletons. The sequencing here drew on blood, taken from a patient who underwent chemoradiotherapy. Source of these receptors: a human donor with HPV-associated anogenital cancer. The conserved cysteine and the conserved F or W are not part of the CDR3 here. The order of the fields is J gene, clone size, V gene, CDR3 protein. Clone size is shown for a subset of rows, as once, few, many or a class of expanded clone.

j_gene: TRBJ1-1
abundance: .
v_gene: TRBV5-1
CDR3aa: ASRDRTGGPNTEAF

j_gene: TRBJ2-7
abundance: .
v_gene: TRBV7-9
CDR3aa: ASSQTSDLSYEQY

j_gene: TRBJ1-2
abundance: .
v_gene: TRBV5-1
CDR3aa: ASSLAGTGLDGYT

j_gene: TRBJ1-1
abundance: .
v_gene: TRBV11-2
CDR3aa: ASSLSYTEAF

j_gene: TRBJ2-3
abundance: .
v_gene: TRBV5-5
CDR3aa: ASSAGLGTQY

j_gene: TRBJ2-1
abundance: .
v_gene: TRBV9
CDR3aa: ASSVAGGATYNEQF

j_gene: TRBJ2-5
abundance: .
v_gene: TRBV7-9
CDR3aa: ATTSGGLAQY

j_gene: TRBJ1-2
abundance: .
v_gene: TRBV7-2
CDR3aa: ASSLAETEMWGYT

j_gene: TRBJ1-2
abundance: .
v_gene: TRBV5-1
CDR3aa: ASSLNGLDGYT

j_gene: TRBJ1-1
abundance: .
v_gene: TRBV6-6
CDR3aa: ASSYFGTDAEAF

j_gene: TRBJ1-2
abundance: once
v_gene: TRBV4-3
CDR3aa: ASSKQVTGEYGYT

j_gene: TRBJ1-2
abundance: .
v_gene: TRBV5-6
CDR3aa: ASSFGDRVIYGYT

j_gene: TRBJ2-5
abundance: once
v_gene: TRBV6-5
CDR3aa: ASSFGFWETQY

j_gene: TRBJ2-7
abundance: .
v_gene: TRBV30
CDR3aa: AWSPSYEQY

j_gene: TRBJ2-5
abundance: .
v_gene: TRBV4-1
CDR3aa: ASSPGSGGAWETQY

j_gene: TRBJ2-1
abundance: .
v_gene: TRBV11-2
CDR3aa: ASSLTRGPVNEQF

j_gene: TRBJ2-5
abundance: .
v_gene: TRBV6-6
CDR3aa: ASSYDTGRETQY

j_gene: TRBJ2-2
abundance: .
v_gene: TRBV30
CDR3aa: AWSVLAGDTGELF

j_gene: TRBJ1-4
abundance: once
v_gene: TRBV13
CDR3aa: ASSSGTNEKLF

j_gene: TRBJ1-4
abundance: .
v_gene: TRBV27
CDR3aa: ASRQNRGISATNEKLF

j_gene: TRBJ2-5
abundance: .
v_gene: TRBV7-9
CDR3aa: ASSLWGAPRGEGETQY

j_gene: TRBJ2-1
abundance: .
v_gene: TRBV2
CDR3aa: ASSVEGNEQF

j_gene: TRBJ2-1
abundance: .
v_gene: TRBV5-1
CDR3aa: ASSLSPLAEYNEQF

j_gene: TRBJ1-6
abundance: .
v_gene: TRBV9
CDR3aa: ASSAAFGQGGSPLH

j_gene: TRBJ1-3
abundance: .
v_gene: TRBV6-5
CDR3aa: ASSYDDGNTIY

j_gene: TRBJ1-4
abundance: once
v_gene: TRBV2
CDR3aa: ASRDRGRDTNEKLF

j_gene: TRBJ1-2
abundance: once
v_gene: TRBV6-5
CDR3aa: ASSSTAGAVYGYT

j_gene: TRBJ2-7
abundance: .
v_gene: TRBV30
CDR3aa: AWSTPTGLHSYEQY

j_gene: TRBJ2-7
abundance: .
v_gene: TRBV7-6
CDR3aa: ASSLTGGMSSYEQY

j_gene: TRBJ1-2
abundance: .
v_gene: TRBV5-4
CDR3aa: ASSSRRDISYGYT

j_gene: TRBJ2-7
abundance: few
v_gene: TRBV25-1
CDR3aa: ASSVGPSEQY

j_gene: TRBJ1-5
abundance: .
v_gene: TRBV18
CDR3aa: ASSPNYNKDQPQH

j_gene: TRBJ1-5
abundance: .
v_gene: TRBV7-6
CDR3aa: ASSLNQGVGQPQH

j_gene: TRBJ1-5
abundance: once
v_gene: TRBV5-6
CDR3aa: ASSLGDQPQH

j_gene: TRBJ2-4
abundance: .
v_gene: TRBV4-3
CDR3aa: ASSHTSGRGVGAKNIQY

j_gene: TRBJ2-6
abundance: .
v_gene: TRBV4-1
CDR3aa: ASSQLGLQDHPGANVLT

j_gene: TRBJ1-2
abundance: .
v_gene: TRBV5-1
CDR3aa: ASSPRGRDYDGYT

j_gene: TRBJ2-7
abundance: .
v_gene: TRBV10-3
CDR3aa: AISTPGTKGGYEQY

j_gene: TRBJ1-5
abundance: .
v_gene: TRBV4-1
CDR3aa: ASSPGGVQPQH

j_gene: TRBJ2-2
abundance: .
v_gene: TRBV25-1
CDR3aa: ASSPLGGGPGELF

j_gene: TRBJ1-3
abundance: .
v_gene: TRBV30
CDR3aa: AWSPGTTSGNTIY

j_gene: TRBJ2-7
abundance: .
v_gene: TRBV5-5
CDR3aa: ASSRGLAYEQY

j_gene: TRBJ2-1
abundance: .
v_gene: TRBV7-9
CDR3aa: ASSLVSGGRDEQF

j_gene: TRBJ1-1
abundance: .
v_gene: TRBV10-1
CDR3aa: ASSEIPGTGNTEAF

j_gene: TRBJ1-1
abundance: .
v_gene: TRBV5-4
CDR3aa: ASSSQGRAF

j_gene: TRBJ1-1
abundance: .
v_gene: TRBV10-3
CDR3aa: AISLDRQGTEAF

j_gene: TRBJ2-3
abundance: .
v_gene: TRBV5-6
CDR3aa: AHLGGQGLDGTDTQY

j_gene: TRBJ1-4
abundance: .
v_gene: TRBV15
CDR3aa: ATSRGPAGGDEEKLF

j_gene: TRBJ2-5
abundance: .
v_gene: TRBV6-1
CDR3aa: ASSPPTGTQETQY

j_gene: TRBJ2-1
abundance: .
v_gene: TRBV12-5
CDR3aa: ASGLEGGYNEQF

j_gene: TRBJ2-1
abundance: .
v_gene: TRBV7-8
CDR3aa: ASSTRTGVTNNEQF

j_gene: TRBJ2-1
abundance: once
v_gene: TRBV5-1
CDR3aa: ASSLDRTRTNEQF